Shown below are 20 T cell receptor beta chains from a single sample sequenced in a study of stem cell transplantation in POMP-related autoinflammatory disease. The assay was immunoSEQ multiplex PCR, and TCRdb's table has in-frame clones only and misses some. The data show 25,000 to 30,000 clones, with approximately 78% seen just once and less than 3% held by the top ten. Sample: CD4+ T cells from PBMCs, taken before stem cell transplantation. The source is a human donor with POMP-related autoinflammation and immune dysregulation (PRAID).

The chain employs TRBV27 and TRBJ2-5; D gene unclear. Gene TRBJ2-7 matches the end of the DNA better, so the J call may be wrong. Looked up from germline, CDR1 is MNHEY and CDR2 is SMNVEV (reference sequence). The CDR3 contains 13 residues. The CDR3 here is CASSGSFANEQYF. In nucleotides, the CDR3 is TGTGCCAGCAGTGGGTCGTTTGCCAACGAGCAGTACTTC.

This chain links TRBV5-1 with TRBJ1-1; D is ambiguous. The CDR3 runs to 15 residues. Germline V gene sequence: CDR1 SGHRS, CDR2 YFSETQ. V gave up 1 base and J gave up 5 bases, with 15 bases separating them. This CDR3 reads CASSLNSRLTTEAFF. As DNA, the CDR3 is TGCGCCAGCAGCTTGAATAGCCGTTTGACGACTGAAGCTTTCTTT.

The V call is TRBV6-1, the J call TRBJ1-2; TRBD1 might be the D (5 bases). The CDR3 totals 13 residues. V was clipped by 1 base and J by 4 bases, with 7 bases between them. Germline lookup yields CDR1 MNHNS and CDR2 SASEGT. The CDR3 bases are TGTGCCAGCAGTGAAGGAGACAGCTATGGCTACACCTTC. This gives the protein CASSEGDSYGYTF.

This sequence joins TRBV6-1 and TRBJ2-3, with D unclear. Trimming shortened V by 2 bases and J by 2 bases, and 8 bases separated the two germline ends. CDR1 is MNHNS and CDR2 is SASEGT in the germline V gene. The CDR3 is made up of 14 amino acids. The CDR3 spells CASSEQEITDTQYF. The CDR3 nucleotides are TGTGCCAGCAGTGAACAGGAAATCACAGATACGCAGTATTTT.

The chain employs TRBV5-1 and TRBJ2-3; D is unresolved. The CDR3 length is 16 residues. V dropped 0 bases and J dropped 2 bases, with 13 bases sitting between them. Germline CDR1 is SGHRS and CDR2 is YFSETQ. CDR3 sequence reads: CASSLGTLAPTDTQYF. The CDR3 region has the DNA TGCGCCAGCAGCTTGGGGACCTTAGCCCCCACAGATACGCAGTATTTT.

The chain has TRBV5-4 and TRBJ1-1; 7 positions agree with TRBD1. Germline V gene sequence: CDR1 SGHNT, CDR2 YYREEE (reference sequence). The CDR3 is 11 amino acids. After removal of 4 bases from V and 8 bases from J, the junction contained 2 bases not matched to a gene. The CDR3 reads CASSARGEAFF. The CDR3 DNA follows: TGTGCCAGCAGCGCCAGGGGGGAAGCTTTCTTT. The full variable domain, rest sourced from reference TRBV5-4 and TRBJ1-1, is ETGVTQSPTHLIKTRGQQVTLRCSSQSGHNTVSWYQQALGQGPQFIFQYYREEENGRGNFPPRFSGLQFPNYSSELNVNALELDDSALYLCASSARGEAFFGQGTRLTVV.

This chain's CDR3 is CASSQGQPNEKLFF. Here the CDR3 DNA reads TGCGCCAGCAGCCAAGGGCAACCGAATGAAAAACTGTTTTTT. The chain couples TRBV4-1 to TRBJ1-4; no clear D. CDR1 and CDR2 (germline): MGHRA, YSYEKL. Trimming removed 1 base at V and 5 bases at J, with 8 bases between. CDR3 length equals 14 residues.

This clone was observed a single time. The CDR3 protein is CASSPDRARNTEAFF. The DNA for the CDR3 is TGTGCCAGCTCACCCGACAGGGCGAGGAACACTGAAGCTTTCTTT. The J gene is TRBJ1-1, the V gene TRBV18, with 7 nucleotides matching TRBD1. This CDR3 contains 15 residues. With 3 bases clipped from V and 1 base from J, the junction kept 5 bases outside the gene matches. Germline values: CDR1 KGHSH, CDR2 LQKENI.

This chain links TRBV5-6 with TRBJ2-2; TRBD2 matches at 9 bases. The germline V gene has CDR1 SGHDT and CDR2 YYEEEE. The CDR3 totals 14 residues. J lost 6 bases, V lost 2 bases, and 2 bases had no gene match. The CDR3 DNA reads TGTGCCAGCAGCTTCGGGACTAGCTCCGGGGAGCTGTTTTTT. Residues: CASSFGTSSGELFF.

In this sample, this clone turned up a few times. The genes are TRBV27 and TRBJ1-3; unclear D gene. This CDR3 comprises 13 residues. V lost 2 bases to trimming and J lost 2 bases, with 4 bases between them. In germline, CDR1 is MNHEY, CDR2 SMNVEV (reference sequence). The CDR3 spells CASSLTAGNTIYF. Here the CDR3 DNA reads TGTGCCAGCAGTTTAACAGCTGGAAACACCATATATTTT.

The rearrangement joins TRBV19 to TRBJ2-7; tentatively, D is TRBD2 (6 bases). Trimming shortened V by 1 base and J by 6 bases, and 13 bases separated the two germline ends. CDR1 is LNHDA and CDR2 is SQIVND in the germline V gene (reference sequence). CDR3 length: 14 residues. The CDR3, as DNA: TGTGCCAGTAGTATAGCGGGGGATCTGGGCGAGCAGTACTTC. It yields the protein CASSIAGDLGEQYF.

The CDR3 is CASSVAGVGTDTQYF. The CDR3 DNA sequence: TGTGCCAGCAGCGTAGCAGGGGTCGGCACAGATACGCAGTATTTT. J is TRBJ2-3 and V is TRBV9, with a weak D call TRBD1 (6 bases). Deletions cut 0 bases from V and 1 base from J, with 9 bases between. This CDR3 spans 15 amino acids. From germline, CDR1 is SGDLS and CDR2 YYNGEE. Together with reference TRBV9 and TRBJ2-3, the CDR3 gives the full variable domain: DSGVTQTPKHLITATGQRVTLRCSPRSGDLSVYWYQQSLDQGLQFLIQYYNGEERAKGNILERFSAQQFPDLHSELNLSSLELGDSALYFCASSVAGVGTDTQYFGPGTRLTVL.

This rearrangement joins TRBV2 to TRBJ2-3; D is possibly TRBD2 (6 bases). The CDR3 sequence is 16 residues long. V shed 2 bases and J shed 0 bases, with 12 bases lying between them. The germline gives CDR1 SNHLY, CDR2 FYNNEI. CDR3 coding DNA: TGTGCCAGCAGTGAATGGAGGGTTAGGAGCACAGATACGCAGTATTTT. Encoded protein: CASSEWRVRSTDTQYF.

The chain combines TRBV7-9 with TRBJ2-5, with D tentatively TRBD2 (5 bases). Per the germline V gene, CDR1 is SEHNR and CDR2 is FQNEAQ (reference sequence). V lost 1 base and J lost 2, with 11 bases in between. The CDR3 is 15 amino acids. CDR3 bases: TGTGCCAGCAGCTTAGAGTCAGCGGATCAAGAGACCCAGTACTTC. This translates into CASSLESADQETQYF.

The CDR3 region is CASSVTGGYGYTF. The CDR3 bases are TGCGCCAGCAGCGTCACAGGGGGCTATGGCTACACCTTC. The rearrangement joins TRBV5-1 to TRBJ1-2; TRBD1 matches at 8 bases. This CDR3 spans 13 amino acids. J gave up 4 bases and V 4 bases, and 3 bases lay outside the gene matches. Germline V gives CDR1 SGHRS, CDR2 YFSETQ.

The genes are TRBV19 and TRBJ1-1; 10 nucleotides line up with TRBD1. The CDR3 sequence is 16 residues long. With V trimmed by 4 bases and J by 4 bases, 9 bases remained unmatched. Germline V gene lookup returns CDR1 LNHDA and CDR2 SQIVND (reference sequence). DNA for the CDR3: TGTGCCAGTAGTAGCCCGCTGGGACAGGGGACCACTGAAGCTTTCTTT. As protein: CASSSPLGQGTTEAFF.

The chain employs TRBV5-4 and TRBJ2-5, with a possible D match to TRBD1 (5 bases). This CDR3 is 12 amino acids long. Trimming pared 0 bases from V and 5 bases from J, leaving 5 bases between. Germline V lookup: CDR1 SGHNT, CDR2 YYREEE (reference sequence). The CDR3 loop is CASSLDRETQYF. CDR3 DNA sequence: TGTGCCAGCAGCTTGGACAGGGAGACCCAGTACTTC.

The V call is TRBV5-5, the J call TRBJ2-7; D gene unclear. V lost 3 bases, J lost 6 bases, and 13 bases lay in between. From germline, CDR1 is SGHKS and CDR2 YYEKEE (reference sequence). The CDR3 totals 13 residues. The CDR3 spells CASSWVRVGEQYF. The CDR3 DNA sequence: TGTGCCAGCAGCTGGGTAAGGGTTGGCGAGCAGTACTTC.

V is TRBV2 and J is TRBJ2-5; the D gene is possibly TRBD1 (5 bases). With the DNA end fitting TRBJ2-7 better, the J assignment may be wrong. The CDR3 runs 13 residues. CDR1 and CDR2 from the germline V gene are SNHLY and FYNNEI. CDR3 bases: TGTGCCAGCAGCCTATCGGCAGGGTACGAGCAGTACTTC. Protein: CASSLSAGYEQYF.

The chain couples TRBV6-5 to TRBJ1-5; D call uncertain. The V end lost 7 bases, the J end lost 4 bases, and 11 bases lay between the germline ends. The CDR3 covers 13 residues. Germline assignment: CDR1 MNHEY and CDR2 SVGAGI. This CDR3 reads CASTLSGNQPQHF. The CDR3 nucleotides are TGTGCCAGCACCCTATCGGGGAATCAGCCCCAGCATTTT.